Listed below are T cell receptor beta chains from one sample, sequenced in a study of cytomegalovirus exposure and HLA in healthy donors. TCRdb's copy holds only in-frame clones and misses some; the assay was immunoSEQ multiplex PCR. Of around 100,000 clones listed, approximately 80% are singletons. Input material: PBMCs. These receptors all come from a woman in her 30s in good health and CMV-seronegative. Both conserved end residues are part of each CDR3. The D gene is left open where the match is weak. Rows give clone size only sometimes, using once, few, many, or a class for an expanded clone.

D | J | size | V | CDR3 | DNA
. | TRBJ2-1 | . | TRBV6-5 | CASSYSGDLAYNEQFF | TGTGCCAGCAGTTACTCGGGGGACTTAGCCTACAATGAGCAGTTCTTC
. | TRBJ2-2 | . | TRBV7-6 | CASSLAGLPGELFF | TGTGCCAGCAGCTTAGCCGGGTTGCCCGGGGAGCTGTTTTTT
. | TRBJ1-1 | . | TRBV5-4 | CASSPTPGSWTEAFF | TGTGCCAGCAGTCCAACCCCAGGGTCGTGGACTGAAGCTTTCTTT
TRBD1 | TRBJ1-2 | . | TRBV6-6 | CASMGTGREHTF | TGTGCCAGCATGGGGACAGGCCGTGAACACACCTTC
. | TRBJ1-2 | . | TRBV7-8 | CASSRENNYGYTF | TGTGCCAGCAGCCGCGAGAACAACTATGGCTACACCTTC
. | TRBJ2-2 | few | TRBV9 | CASSDSRWGLGESTGELFF | TGTGCCAGCAGCGACAGCAGATGGGGGCTCGGCGAAAGCACCGGGGAGCTGTTTTTT
TRBD2 | TRBJ2-7 | . | TRBV7-2 | CASSSLAGGRAPYEQYF | TGTGCCAGCAGCTCTTTAGCGGGCGGGAGGGCCCCCTACGAGCAGTACTTC
. | TRBJ1-5 | . | TRBV6-1 | CASSELAGQPQHF | TGTGCCAGCAGTGAACTAGCAGGACAGCCCCAGCATTTT
TRBD1 | TRBJ1-2 | . | TRBV7-9 | CASSSRWTGGNYGYTF | TGTGCCAGCAGTTCCAGGTGGACAGGGGGGAACTATGGCTACACCTTC
. | TRBJ1-1 | . | TRBV7-9 | CASSLLSGGRGLAEAFF | TGTGCCAGCAGCTTACTCTCCGGGGGTCGGGGTCTCGCTGAAGCTTTCTTT
TRBD2 | TRBJ2-7 | . | TRBV13 | CASSPGTRSYEQYF | TGTGCCAGCAGCCCCGGGACTAGATCTTACGAGCAGTACTTC
TRBD2 | TRBJ2-2 | . | TRBV14 | CASSPLAGVAGELFF | TGTGCCAGCAGCCCGCTAGCGGGAGTGGCCGGGGAGCTGTTTTTT
. | TRBJ1-4 | few | TRBV6-5 | CASSYSSQGNEKLFF | TGTGCCAGCAGTTACTCGAGTCAGGGAAATGAAAAACTGTTTTTT
. | TRBJ2-7 | . | TRBV6-5 | CASSYLGAQNEQYF | TGTGCCAGCAGTTACTTGGGGGCGCAGAACGAGCAGTACTTC
. | TRBJ1-1 | few | TRBV2 | CASSEEGTEAFF | TGTGCCAGCAGTGAGGAGGGCACTGAAGCTTTCTTT
TRBD1 | TRBJ2-7 | once | TRBV6-5 | CASSYVGTGTYEQYF | TGTGCCAGCAGTTACGTAGGGACAGGGACCTACGAGCAGTACTTC
. | TRBJ2-5 | . | TRBV18 | CASSPVQEETQYF | TGTGCCAGCTCACCGGTACAGGAGGAGACCCAGTACTTC
. | TRBJ2-3 | . | TRBV2 | CASSVGGVGTDTQYF | TGTGCCAGCAGTGTAGGAGGGGTCGGCACAGATACGCAGTATTTT
. | TRBJ2-6 | . | TRBV7-8 | CASSLGGVSGANVLTF | TGTGCCAGCAGCTTAGGGGGGGTCTCTGGGGCCAACGTCCTGACTTTC
. | TRBJ1-5 | . | TRBV30 | CAWSLGQSVLGNQPQHF | TGTGCCTGGAGCCTAGGACAGTCTGTACTGGGTAATCAGCCCCAGCATTTT
TRBD2 | TRBJ2-1 | . | TRBV19 | CASSTGGLAGVYNEQFF | TGTGCCAGTAGTACGGGAGGGCTAGCGGGGGTCTACAATGAGCAGTTCTTC
TRBD2 | TRBJ2-1 | few | TRBV2 | CASSEAGLAGGLGDEQFF | TGTGCCAGCAGTGAAGCTGGGCTAGCGGGAGGTCTGGGGGATGAGCAGTTCTTC
. | TRBJ1-2 | . | TRBV6-5 | CASSSTKQGLVYGYTF | TGTGCCAGCAGTTCCACGAAACAGGGTCTGGTCTATGGCTACACCTTC
. | TRBJ1-1 | . | TRBV4-1 | CASSQTSIDSEEAFF | TGCGCCAGCAGCCAAACGTCGATTGACAGTGAAGAAGCTTTCTTT
. | TRBJ2-7 | . | TRBV7-2 | CASSLLAWYEQYF | TGTGCCAGCAGCTTGTTAGCGTGGTACGAGCAGTACTTC
. | TRBJ2-7 | once | TRBV5-1 | CASSFVVSAYEQYF | TGCGCCAGCAGCTTCGTCGTTTCTGCCTACGAGCAGTACTTC
. | TRBJ1-2 | . | TRBV5-1 | CASSKQGDIYGYTF | TGCGCCAGCTCTAAACAGGGCGATATTTATGGCTACACCTTC
. | TRBJ1-1 | . | TRBV7-7 | CASSREGLGGVLGFAEAFF | TGTGCTAGCAGCCGAGAAGGCCTAGGAGGGGTCCTGGGTTTCGCTGAAGCTTTCTTT
. | TRBJ1-2 | once | TRBV28 | CASNGDYGYTF | TGTGCCAGCAACGGGGATTATGGCTACACCTTC
. | TRBJ2-3 | . | TRBV2 | CASGGYTDTQYF | TGTGCCAGTGGGGGGTACACAGATACGCAGTATTTT
. | TRBJ1-1 | . | TRBV29-1 | CSVEEGEAFF | TGCAGCGTTGAGGAGGGAGAAGCTTTCTTT
. | TRBJ2-1 | . | TRBV29-1 | CSVAPGVVSNEQFF | TGCAGCGTCGCGCCGGGAGTAGTTAGCAATGAGCAGTTCTTC
. | TRBJ2-5 | . | TRBV4-1 | CASSQGTGRETQYF | TGCGCCAGCAGCCAAGGTACAGGTCGAGAGACCCAGTACTTC
. | TRBJ1-2 | . | TRBV5-1 | CASSFSGGYTF | TGCGCCAGCAGCTTTTCGGGAGGCTACACCTTC
TRBD1 | TRBJ1-2 | few | TRBV2 | CASRGDSNYGYTF | TGTGCCAGCAGAGGGGACAGCAACTATGGCTACACCTTC
. | TRBJ2-2 | . | TRBV5-6 | CASSPGSRLAGTGELFF | TGTGCCAGCAGCCCTGGTAGTAGGCTGGCGGGCACCGGGGAGCTGTTTTTT
TRBD2 | TRBJ2-7 | . | TRBV15 | CATSRLLAGVYYEQYF | TGTGCCACCAGCAGGTTACTAGCGGGTGTATACTACGAGCAGTACTTC
. | TRBJ1-2 | . | TRBV10-2 | CASSLRSDGYTF | TGCGCCAGCAGTCTGCGTAGCGATGGCTACACCTTC
. | TRBJ2-3 | . | TRBV30 | CAWSANPLRTVRSTDTQYF | TGTGCCTGGAGTGCGAACCCCCTTAGGACAGTAAGGAGCACAGATACGCAGTATTTT
. | TRBJ2-1 | . | TRBV2 | CASSEEDPSARFF | TGTGCCAGCAGTGAGGAGGACCCTTCAGCGCGGTTCTTC
TRBD2 | TRBJ2-2 | once | TRBV7-6 | CASSPWGGGNTGELFF | TGTGCCAGCAGCCCGTGGGGGGGAGGTAACACCGGGGAGCTGTTTTTT
. | TRBJ2-2 | . | TRBV4-3 | CASSQDSRGGAGTGELFF | TGCGCCAGCAGCCAAGACAGTAGGGGGGGGGCTGGCACCGGGGAGCTGTTTTTT
. | TRBJ2-1 | . | TRBV27 | CASSPSRVMNEQFF | TGTGCCAGCAGTCCGTCGAGGGTAATGAATGAGCAGTTCTTC
. | TRBJ1-1 | . | TRBV11-2 | CASSAGGGPNTEAFF | TGTGCCAGCAGCGCTGGGGGGGGACCGAACACTGAAGCTTTCTTT
. | TRBJ1-2 | . | TRBV2 | CASSESGRGDGYTF | TGTGCCAGCAGTGAATCGGGCAGGGGTGATGGCTACACCTTC